A selection of T cell receptor beta chains follows, all from one sample in a study of T-cell reconstitution after alpha-beta-depleted transplantation in children. One entry per CDR3 protein results from TCRdb running MiXCR on the PCR reads. Of about 980,000 distinct CDR3 sequences listed, about 31% are singletons. The sequences come from PBMCs, mostly from graft donor cells, collected 360 days after TCRalphabeta/CD19-depleted stem cell transplant. The origin of the receptors is a boy less than two years old who had a stem cell transplant for SCID, so the T cells may come from the graft donor. Both conserved end residues are part of each CDR3. Fields, in order: J gene, V gene, clone size, D gene, CDR3 length, CDR3 protein, CDR3 DNA. A D gene is named only where the DNA matches it firmly. The size of a clone is reported for some rows only, either as once, few or many, or as a class for expanded clones.

TRBJ2-3,TRBV5-1,few,.,12,CASRTTADTQYF,TGCGCCAGCAGGACCACGGCAGATACGCAGTATTTT
TRBJ2-1,TRBV5-1,.,TRBD1,15,CASSSVGQQYNEQFF,TGCGCCAGCAGCTCCGTGGGACAGCAGTACAATGAGCAGTTCTTC
TRBJ2-3,TRBV11-2,.,.,18,CASSLGIAKGTRADTQYF,TGTGCCAGCAGCTTAGGAATAGCTAAGGGAACACGGGCAGATACGCAGTATTTT
TRBJ1-4,TRBV7-6,.,.,16,CASSLGSQATNEKLFF,TGTGCCAGCAGCTTAGGCAGTCAAGCAACTAATGAAAAACTGTTTTTT
TRBJ1-6,TRBV7-9,.,.,15,CASSLGWGENSPLHF,TGTGCCAGCAGCTTAGGGTGGGGGGAAAATTCACCCCTCCACTTT
TRBJ2-7,TRBV6-5,few,TRBD1,15,CASSSTGVLTYEQYF,TGTGCCAGCAGTTCGACAGGGGTCCTCACCTACGAGCAGTACTTC
TRBJ2-7,TRBV7-2,few,.,15,CASSPAPGQLHEQYF,TGTGCCAGCAGCCCCGCCCCAGGACAGCTACACGAGCAGTACTTC
TRBJ2-7,TRBV5-4,.,.,16,CASSSLDAWSSYEQYF,TGTGCCAGCAGCTCCCTCGACGCCTGGAGCTCCTACGAGCAGTACTTC
TRBJ1-4,TRBV5-1,.,.,15,CASSLGVLTNEKLFF,TGCGCCAGCAGCTTGGGGGTCCTAACTAATGAAAAACTGTTTTTT
TRBJ2-3,TRBV20-1,few,TRBD2,17,CSARVMRGITSTDTQYF,TGCAGTGCTAGAGTGATGCGGGGGATTACTAGCACAGATACGCAGTATTTT
TRBJ2-5,TRBV9,.,.,15,CASSVSVGGQETQYF,TGTGCCAGCAGCGTATCGGTGGGGGGCCAAGAGACCCAGTACTTC
TRBJ1-1,TRBV5-1,few,.,13,CASSRNQNTEAFF,TGCGCCAGCAGCCGTAACCAGAACACTGAAGCTTTCTTT
TRBJ2-7,TRBV5-1,few,TRBD1,15,CASTLGGQGAYEQYF,TGCGCCAGCACCCTGGGGGGACAGGGAGCTTACGAGCAGTACTTC
TRBJ2-1,TRBV7-9,many,.,14,CASSLALSGTEQFF,TGTGCCAGCAGCTTAGCGCTAAGCGGGACAGAGCAGTTCTTC
TRBJ2-5,TRBV7-9,.,.,16,CASSRSRGWGSETQYF,TGTGCCAGCAGCCGTTCCCGGGGATGGGGTTCAGAGACCCAGTACTTC
TRBJ2-3,TRBV9,few,.,15,CASSARVEGTDTQYF,TGTGCCAGCAGCGCCCGAGTGGAAGGCACAGATACGCAGTATTTT
TRBJ1-3,TRBV28,few,TRBD1,18,CASSLFMGQGAPGKVIYF,TGTGCCAGCAGTCTCTTCATGGGACAGGGGGCCCCTGGAAAGGTCATATATTTT
TRBJ2-2,TRBV9,many,.,17,CASSSETGWVGTGELFF,TGTGCCAGCAGCTCAGAAACAGGGTGGGTTGGCACCGGGGAGCTGTTTTTT
TRBJ2-3,TRBV25-1,.,TRBD2,16,CASSLELRGGTDTQYF,TGTGCCAGCAGCTTGGAGTTGCGGGGGGGCACAGATACGCAGTATTTT
TRBJ2-5,TRBV4-1,few,TRBD2,13,CASSQEPGGPQYF,TGCGCCAGCAGCCAGGAACCGGGAGGGCCCCAGTACTTC
TRBJ1-3,TRBV2,.,.,14,CASSRDTGGNTIYF,TGTGCCAGCAGTAGGGACACTGGAGGAAACACCATATATTTT
TRBJ2-5,TRBV19,.,.,15,CASSIARGAGETQYF,TGTGCCAGTAGTATAGCAAGGGGGGCCGGCGAGACCCAGTACTTC
TRBJ2-3,TRBV28,.,.,14,CASSLPRSTDTQYF,TGTGCCAGCAGTTTGCCCCGGAGCACAGATACGCAGTATTTT
TRBJ2-3,TRBV7-2,once,.,14,CASSYGPAPDTQYF,TGTGCCAGCAGCTACGGACCGGCCCCAGATACGCAGTATTTT
TRBJ2-4,TRBV12-3/TRBV12-4,few,.,12,CASSFSRNIQYF,TGTGCCAGCAGTTTTTCTAGAAACATTCAGTACTTC
TRBJ2-5,TRBV5-1,.,.,14,CASSFPGAEETQYF,TGCGCCAGCAGCTTTCCCGGGGCCGAAGAGACCCAGTACTTC
TRBJ2-3,TRBV12-3/TRBV12-4,.,.,14,CASSGAPGPDTQYF,TGTGCCAGCAGTGGAGCCCCGGGACCAGATACGCAGTATTTT
TRBJ1-2,TRBV2,few,TRBD1,14,CASSGPGTGGGYTF,TGTGCCAGCAGCGGTCCCGGGACAGGGGGTGGCTACACCTTC
TRBJ2-7,TRBV2,.,TRBD1,15,CASSEWSGGQGEQYF,TGTGCCAGCAGTGAATGGTCAGGGGGCCAAGGCGAGCAGTACTTC
TRBJ2-3,TRBV9,few,.,14,CASSSGQITDTQYF,TGTGCCAGCAGCTCCGGACAAATCACAGATACGCAGTATTTT
TRBJ2-2,TRBV5-1,few,TRBD2,17,CASRALTSGPYTGELFF,TGCGCCAGCAGGGCCCTTACTAGCGGGCCATACACCGGGGAGCTGTTTTTT
TRBJ2-1,TRBV6-5,few,.,12,CASSPPVGEQFF,TGTGCCAGCAGCCCCCCCGTTGGTGAGCAGTTCTTC
TRBJ1-1,TRBV20-1,once,.,12,CSAPGAVTEAFF,TGCAGTGCTCCGGGGGCTGTCACTGAAGCTTTCTTT
TRBJ2-7,TRBV2,.,TRBD1,17,CASRGGQGGSSSYEQYF,TGTGCCAGCAGGGGGGGACAGGGTGGATCGAGCTCCTACGAGCAGTACTTC
TRBJ2-1,TRBV29-1,.,.,12,CSAEGGGNEQFF,TGCAGCGCCGAAGGAGGGGGCAATGAGCAGTTCTTC
TRBJ1-4,TRBV5-1,.,.,14,CASSLEGSREKLFF,TGCGCCAGCAGCTTGGAGGGCAGTCGGGAAAAACTGTTTTTT
TRBJ2-1,TRBV29-1,few,.,12,CSVGQPDNEQFF,TGCAGCGTTGGACAGCCCGACAATGAGCAGTTCTTC
TRBJ2-1,TRBV20-1,.,.,12,CSARHRVHEQFF,TGCAGTGCTAGACACAGGGTTCATGAGCAGTTCTTC
TRBJ2-7,TRBV10-3,few,.,15,CAISEHGTLSYEQYF,TGTGCCATCAGTGAACACGGGACCCTTTCCTACGAGCAGTACTTC
TRBJ1-5,TRBV4-1,.,.,14,CASSPGDGNQPQHF,TGCGCCAGCAGCCCCGGGGACGGCAATCAGCCCCAGCATTTT
TRBJ2-5,TRBV20-1,.,.,13,CSATGRAQETQYF,TGCAGTGCTACGGGACGGGCCCAAGAGACCCAGTACTTC
TRBJ2-7,TRBV4-1,few,.,18,CASSQGTRRSLLSYEQYF,TGCGCCAGCAGCCAAGGTACTCGACGCAGTTTGCTCTCCTACGAGCAGTACTTC
TRBJ2-3,TRBV2,few,.,16,CASRDLPITSTDTQYF,TGTGCCAGCCGGGACCTCCCCATCACTAGCACAGATACGCAGTATTTT
TRBJ2-7,TRBV2,few,.,13,CASRVGRTYEQYF,TGTGCCAGCAGGGTGGGCAGAACCTACGAGCAGTACTTC
TRBJ2-1,TRBV12-3/TRBV12-4,once,.,14,CASSWVRRVGEQFF,TGTGCCAGCAGTTGGGTGCGGAGGGTAGGTGAGCAGTTCTTC
TRBJ2-7,TRBV6-5,.,TRBD1,15,CASSYGGTGGREQYF,TGTGCCAGCAGTTACGGCGGGACAGGGGGACGGGAGCAGTACTTC
TRBJ2-1,TRBV11-1,many,TRBD1,18,CASSARLRGPQSYNEQFF,TGTGCCAGCAGCGCTAGATTGAGGGGGCCCCAATCCTACAATGAGCAGTTCTTC
TRBJ1-1,TRBV5-1,few,TRBD1,14,CASSSTGVGTEAFF,TGCGCCAGCAGCTCGACAGGGGTAGGCACTGAAGCTTTCTTT
TRBJ1-6,TRBV20-1,many,.,14,CSARQGYRNSPLHF,TGCAGTGCTAGACAGGGATATCGTAATTCACCCCTCCACTTT
TRBJ1-1,TRBV5-1,.,.,15,CASSSVGGKSTEAFF,TGCGCCAGCAGCTCCGTAGGGGGTAAGAGCACTGAAGCTTTCTTT
TRBJ2-3,TRBV7-6,.,TRBD2,16,CASSFSGGDRTDTQYF,TGTGCCAGCAGCTTTAGCGGGGGGGACCGCACAGATACGCAGTATTTT
TRBJ2-3,TRBV5-5,few,.,13,CASSLAAEDTQYF,TGTGCCAGCAGCTTGGCCGCGGAGGATACGCAGTATTTT
TRBJ2-1,TRBV5-1,.,.,14,CASSLADYYNEQFF,TGCGCCAGCAGCTTGGCCGACTATTACAATGAGCAGTTCTTC
TRBJ2-7,TRBV20-1,.,.,14,CSARARAFGNEQYF,TGCAGTGCTAGGGCCAGGGCCTTTGGCAACGAGCAGTACTTC
TRBJ2-5,TRBV29-1,few,.,13,CSALGHDKETQYF,TGCAGCGCCCTGGGACACGACAAAGAGACCCAGTACTTC
TRBJ2-3,TRBV7-9,few,.,12,CASSRIGDTQYF,TGTGCCAGCAGCCGGATTGGGGATACGCAGTATTTT
TRBJ2-3,TRBV15,.,.,18,CATSRDTLARTFTDTQYF,TGTGCCACCAGCAGAGATACCTTGGCCCGGACTTTCACAGATACGCAGTATTTT
TRBJ2-7,TRBV5-5,.,.,14,CASSLAQGFYEQYF,TGTGCCAGCAGCTTGGCTCAGGGATTCTACGAGCAGTACTTC